The T cell receptor (beta chain) under discussion was sequenced for a study of glioma-infiltrating T cells after dendritic cell vaccination. About this clone: Its antigen is currently unknown.

The ends lost 2 bases at V and 3 bases at J; junction bases unmatched: 4. The CDR3 length is 15 residues. Germline V gives CDR1 MNHEY, CDR2 SMNVEV (reference sequence). The primer mix had 60 V beta and 13 J beta primers. Profiling relied on immunoSEQ multiplex PCR, and the TCRdb table lists in-frame clones only, not all of them. This sample has some 91,000 clones; approximately 78% occur once, and the top ten carry over 2%. General study results and limits: No direct clonality-survival link was found; a diverse polyclonal response may matter.

Time point specified: after dendritic cell vaccination, including at tumor progression/relapse. No glioblastoma patient carried an isocitrate dehydrogenase mutation. The sequencing used blood, collected after dendritic cell vaccination. The receptor was isolated from a human donor with glioblastoma. J is TRBJ2-3 and V is TRBV27; 8 bases fit TRBD1. The DNA for the CDR3 is TGTGCCAGCAGTTTAAACAGGGGGTGGACAGATACGCAGTATTTT. Translated: CASSLNRGWTDTQYF.